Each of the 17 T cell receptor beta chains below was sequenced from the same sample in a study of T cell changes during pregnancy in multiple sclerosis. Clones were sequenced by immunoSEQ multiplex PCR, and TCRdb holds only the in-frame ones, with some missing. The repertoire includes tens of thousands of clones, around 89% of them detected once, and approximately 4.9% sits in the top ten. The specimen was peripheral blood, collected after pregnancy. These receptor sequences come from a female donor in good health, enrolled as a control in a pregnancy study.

In DNA, the CDR3 is TGTGCCAGCAGTCCCCTAGCGGGGAGTTTCAATGAGCAGTTCTTC. Its translation: CASSPLAGSFNEQFF. This chain joins TRBV11-3 and TRBJ2-1; 9 nucleotides match TRBD2. The CDR3 consists of 15 residues. Germline V gene sequence: CDR1 SGHNT, CDR2 YENEEA. Unmatched junction bases numbered 9, after V lost 6 bases and J lost 6 bases.

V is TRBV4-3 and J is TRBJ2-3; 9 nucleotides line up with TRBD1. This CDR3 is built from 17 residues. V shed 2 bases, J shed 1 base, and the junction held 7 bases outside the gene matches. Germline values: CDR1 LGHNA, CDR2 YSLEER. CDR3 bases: TGCGCCAGCAGCCAACATACAGGGGGCCGGGGCACAGATACGCAGTATTTT. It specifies CASSQHTGGRGTDTQYF.

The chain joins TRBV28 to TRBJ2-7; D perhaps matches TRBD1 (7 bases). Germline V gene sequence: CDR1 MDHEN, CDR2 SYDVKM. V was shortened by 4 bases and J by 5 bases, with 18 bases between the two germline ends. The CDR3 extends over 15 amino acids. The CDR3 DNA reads TGTGCCAGCAGTTCCGAGGGGGCTCGCGGGAACGAGCAGTACTTC. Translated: CASSSEGARGNEQYF.

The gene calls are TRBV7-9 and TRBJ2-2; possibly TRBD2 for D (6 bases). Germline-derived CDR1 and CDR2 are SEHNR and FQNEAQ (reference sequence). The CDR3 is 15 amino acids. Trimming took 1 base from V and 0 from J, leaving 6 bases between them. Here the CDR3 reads CASSLGGTNTGELFF. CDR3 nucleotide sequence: TGTGCCAGCAGCTTAGGCGGGACGAACACCGGGGAGCTGTTTTTT.

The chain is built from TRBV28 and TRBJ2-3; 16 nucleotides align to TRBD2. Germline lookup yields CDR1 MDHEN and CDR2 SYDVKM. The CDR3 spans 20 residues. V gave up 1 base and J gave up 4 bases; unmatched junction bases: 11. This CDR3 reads CASSLSAGLAGGPTSDTQYF. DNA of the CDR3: TGTGCCAGCAGTTTATCGGCGGGACTAGCGGGAGGGCCGACGTCAGATACGCAGTATTTT. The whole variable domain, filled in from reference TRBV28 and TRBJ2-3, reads DVKVTQSSRYLVKRTGEKVFLECVQDMDHENMFWYRQDPGLGLRLIYFSYDVKMKEKGDIPEGYSVSREKKERFSLILESASTNQTSMYLCASSLSAGLAGGPTSDTQYFGPGTRLTVL.

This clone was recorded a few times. The chain's CDR3 is CASRIRGLGYTF. For the CDR3, the DNA is TGTGCCAGCAGGATCAGGGGGCTTGGCTACACCTTC. The chain recombines TRBV28 with TRBJ1-2; 8 nucleotides line up with TRBD1. Germline V gene data show CDR1 as MDHEN and CDR2 as SYDVKM. This CDR3 region has 12 residues. After removal of 6 bases from V and 7 bases from J, the junction contained 4 bases not matched to a gene.

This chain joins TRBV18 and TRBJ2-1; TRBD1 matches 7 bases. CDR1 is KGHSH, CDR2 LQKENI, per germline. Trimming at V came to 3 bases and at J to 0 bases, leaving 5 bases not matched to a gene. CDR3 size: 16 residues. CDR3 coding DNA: TGTGCCAGCTCACCTTCGGACAGGAGCTCCTACAATGAGCAGTTCTTC. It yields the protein CASSPSDRSSYNEQFF.

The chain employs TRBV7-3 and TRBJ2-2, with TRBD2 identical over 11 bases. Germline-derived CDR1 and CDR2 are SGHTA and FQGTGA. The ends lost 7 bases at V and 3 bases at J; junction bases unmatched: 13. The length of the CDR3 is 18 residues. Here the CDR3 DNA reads TGTGCCAGCACCGATAACCCGGGACTAGCGGCCTACACCGGGGAGCTGTTTTTT. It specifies CASTDNPGLAAYTGELFF.

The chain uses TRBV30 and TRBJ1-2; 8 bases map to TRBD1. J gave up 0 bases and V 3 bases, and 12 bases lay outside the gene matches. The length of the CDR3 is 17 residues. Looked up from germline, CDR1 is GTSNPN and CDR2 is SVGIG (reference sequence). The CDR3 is CAWRGLPDRVPNYGYTF. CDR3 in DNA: TGTGCCTGGAGGGGACTCCCGGACAGGGTGCCTAACTATGGCTACACCTTC.

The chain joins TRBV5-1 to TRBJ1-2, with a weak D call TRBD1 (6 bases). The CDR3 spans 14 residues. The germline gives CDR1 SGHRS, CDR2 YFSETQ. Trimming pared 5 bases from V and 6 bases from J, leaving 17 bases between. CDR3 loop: CASSWTDGVNGYTF. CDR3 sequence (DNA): TGCGCCAGCAGTTGGACAGATGGGGTGAATGGCTACACCTTC.

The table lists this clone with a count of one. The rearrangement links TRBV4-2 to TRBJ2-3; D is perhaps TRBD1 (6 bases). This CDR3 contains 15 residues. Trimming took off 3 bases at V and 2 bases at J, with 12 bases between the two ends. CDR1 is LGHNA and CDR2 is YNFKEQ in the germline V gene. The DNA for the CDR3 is TGTGCCAGCAGCCACCGGGACATACTCACAGATACGCAGTATTTT. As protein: CASSHRDILTDTQYF.

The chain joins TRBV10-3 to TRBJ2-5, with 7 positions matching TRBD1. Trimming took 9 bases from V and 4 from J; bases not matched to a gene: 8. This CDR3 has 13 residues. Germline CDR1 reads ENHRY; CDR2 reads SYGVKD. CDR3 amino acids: CAISTGEGETQYF. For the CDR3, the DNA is TGTGCCATATCTACAGGGGAAGGAGAGACCCAGTACTTC.

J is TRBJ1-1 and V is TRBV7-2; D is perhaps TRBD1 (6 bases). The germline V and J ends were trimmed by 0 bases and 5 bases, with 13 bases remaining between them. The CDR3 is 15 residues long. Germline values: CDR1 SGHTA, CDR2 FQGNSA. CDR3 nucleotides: TGTGCCAGCAGCTTAGCCGAGGGACAAGGAACTGAAGCTTTCTTT. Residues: CASSLAEGQGTEAFF.

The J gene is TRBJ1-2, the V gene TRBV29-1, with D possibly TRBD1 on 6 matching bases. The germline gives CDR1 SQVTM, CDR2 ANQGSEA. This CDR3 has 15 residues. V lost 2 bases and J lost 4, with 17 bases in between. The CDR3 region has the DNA TGCAGCGTTGAATCGGGTGGACAGCCCCTCTATGGCTACACCTTC. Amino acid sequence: CSVESGGQPLYGYTF.

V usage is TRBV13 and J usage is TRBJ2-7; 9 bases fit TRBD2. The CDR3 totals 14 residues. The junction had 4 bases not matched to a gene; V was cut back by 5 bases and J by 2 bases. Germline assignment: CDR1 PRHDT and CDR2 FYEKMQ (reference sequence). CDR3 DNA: TGTGCCAGCAGCCGACTAGCGGAACCCTACGAGCAGTACTTC. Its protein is CASSRLAEPYEQYF.

The CDR3 protein is CASSLLAGTTDTQYF. CDR3 DNA sequence: TGTGCCAGCAGCTTGTTAGCGGGAACCACAGATACGCAGTATTTT. This chain uses TRBV7-9 with TRBJ2-3; 8 bases match TRBD2. Germline V gene data show CDR1 as SEHNR and CDR2 as FQNEAQ (reference sequence). V trimming: 3 bases; J trimming: 2 bases; junction bases outside the gene matches: 4. The CDR3 totals 15 residues.

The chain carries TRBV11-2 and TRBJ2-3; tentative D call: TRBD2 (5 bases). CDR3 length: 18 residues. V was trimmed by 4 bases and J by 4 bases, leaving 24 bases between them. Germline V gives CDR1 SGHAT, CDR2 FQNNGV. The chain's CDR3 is CASSSPPKLVVMADTQYF. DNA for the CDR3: TGTGCCAGCAGCTCACCTCCCAAACTAGTAGTCATGGCAGATACGCAGTATTTT.